This TCR beta chain was recovered during a study of shared clonotypes between healthy human individuals. Study-level information: In total, the donors were two women and a few men aged 18 to 49.

Notes on the study in general: Among donors, the sharing of clonotypes was expected to be influenced by sequencing depth.

On sorted subsets, replicate PCRs used about 200 ng DNA, or some 28,000 T cell genomes. Assay: immunoSEQ multiplex PCR; the TCRdb copy retains only in-frame clones and omits some. This table holds under 2.5 million clones, 80% to 95% found once. Notes on this clone: What it recognizes is unknown.

Germline values: CDR1 MNHNY, CDR2 SVGAGI (reference sequence). V was shortened by 4 bases and J by 0 bases, with 10 bases between the two germline ends. This CDR3 has 16 amino acids. The chain uses TRBV6-6 and TRBJ2-6; D gene unclear. The sequenced sample was naive CD4+ T cells from PBMCs. Regarding subset: CD45RA+ positively selected. This TCR was sampled from a man aged 18 to 30 in good health. Some clones in this sample may be carry-over from other donors' samples. Here the CDR3 DNA reads TGTGCCAGCAGTTTTAGAAAGAGCTCTGGGGCCAACGTCCTGACTTTC. This encodes CASSFRKSSGANVLTF.